This entry features one T cell receptor (beta chain) sequence. These data originate in a study of blood T cell repertoires in COVID-19. The overall study: Both acute and convalescent COVID-19 samples were obtained from the United States, Italy and Spain.

Original processing notes: Scientists estimated how many nucleated cells there were by amplifying reference gene primers. Here immunoSEQ multiplex PCR was the method, and the copy in TCRdb shows in-frame clones only, minus some. The DNA was the basis for D and trimming; V, J and clone size are from that table. The repertoire has 130,000 to 150,000 clones, around four fifths of them found once; the top ten carry roughly 3%. This CDR3 is built from 15 residues. The V end was cut by 3 bases, the J end by 7 bases, with 13 bases between. CDR1 and CDR2 from the germline V gene are LNHNV and YYDKDF (reference sequence).

The V gene is TRBV15, the J gene TRBJ1-6, with D possibly matching TRBD1 (5 bases). The sample consisted of peripheral blood. This sequence originates from a woman aged 40 to 49 with active or convalescent COVID-19. CDR3 amino acids: CATSSKQESNSPLHF. In DNA, the CDR3 is TGTGCCACCAGCAGCAAACAGGAATCAAATTCACCCCTCCACTTT.